This T cell receptor beta chain was captured by sequencing in a study of cytomegalovirus exposure and HLA in healthy donors. Study as a whole: Drawn from HLA-typed donors, 65 million to 100 million unique TCRs were held in an early data release.

The CDR3 extends over 14 amino acids. Looked up from germline, CDR1 is SEHNR and CDR2 is FQNEAQ (reference sequence). V dropped 5 bases and J dropped 2 bases, with 13 bases sitting between them. Study outcomes and limitations: Specificity of a few CMV-associated chains for CMV antigens was verified in vitro. For most TCR beta V segments, an earlier analysis put the productive rate at about 90% or about 30% of the time. Association of a missense DCLRE1C variant with TCR beta V- and J-gene trimming was reported in a later analysis.

Turning to this clone: Its antigen is as yet unknown.

The PCR ran on 60 Vbeta and 13 Jbeta primers. Assay: immunoSEQ multiplex PCR; the TCRdb copy retains only in-frame clones and omits some. The sample carries about 160,000 clones, approximately 72% recorded once. The sample taken for sequencing was PBMCs. The sequence was obtained from a female donor in good health and CMV-seronegative. The V and J genes are TRBV7-9 and TRBJ2-7, with D perhaps matching TRBD1 (6 bases). CDR3 nucleotides: TGTGCCAGCAGCCGTGGGGGCACCACCTACGAGCAGTACTTC. Its translation is CASSRGGTTYEQYF.